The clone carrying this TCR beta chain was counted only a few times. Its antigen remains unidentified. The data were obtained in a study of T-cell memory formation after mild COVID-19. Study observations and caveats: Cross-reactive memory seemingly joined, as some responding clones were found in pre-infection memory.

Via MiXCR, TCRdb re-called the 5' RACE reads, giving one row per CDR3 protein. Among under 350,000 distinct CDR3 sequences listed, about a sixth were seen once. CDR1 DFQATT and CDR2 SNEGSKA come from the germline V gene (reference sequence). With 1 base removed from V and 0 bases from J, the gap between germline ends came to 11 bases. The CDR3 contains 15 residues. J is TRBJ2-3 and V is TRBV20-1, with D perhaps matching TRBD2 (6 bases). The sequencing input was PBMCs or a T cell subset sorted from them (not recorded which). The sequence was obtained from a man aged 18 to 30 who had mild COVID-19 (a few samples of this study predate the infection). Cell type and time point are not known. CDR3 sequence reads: CSARGGTSSTDTQYF. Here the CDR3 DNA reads TGCAGTGCTAGAGGCGGGACTTCTAGCACAGATACGCAGTATTTT.